One sample yielded the 15 T cell receptor beta chains listed below, sequenced in a study of CD8+CD57+ T cells in acquired aplastic anemia. By flow cytometry, patients selected for sequencing had shown an expansion of CD8+CD57+ cells. It was genomic DNA that served as the template for profiling TCR beta VDJ and CDR3. TCRdb re-called the reads with MiXCR, one entry per CDR3 protein. This table has about 150,000 distinct CDR3 sequences, about 48% appearing once. Sequencing was done on a sample of sorted CD4+, CD8+, or CD8+CD57+ T cells (not recorded which) from PBMCs. All receptors come from a human donor with aplastic anemia.

The rearrangement links TRBV6-6 to TRBJ2-7; D remains unclear. CDR1 MNHNY and CDR2 SVGAGI come from the germline V gene (reference sequence). V dropped 7 bases and J dropped 2 bases, with 3 bases sitting between them. The CDR3 extends over 10 amino acids. The CDR3: CASMAYEQYF. DNA for the CDR3: TGTGCCAGCATGGCCTACGAGCAGTACTTC.

V and J are TRBV2 and TRBJ1-1; no firm D call. Germline CDR1 reads SNHLY; CDR2 reads FYNNEI. V dropped 4 bases and J dropped 3 bases, with 12 bases sitting between them. This CDR3 has 14 residues. The CDR3 DNA is TGTGCCAGCAGTGTAAGAGGGAAACACACTGAAGCTTTCTTT. Translating it yields CASSVRGKHTEAFF.

The chain couples TRBV2 to TRBJ2-5; 14 nucleotides line up with TRBD2. In germline, CDR1 is SNHLY, CDR2 FYNNEI. V was clipped by 6 bases and J by 4 bases; unmatched bases: 1. This CDR3 spans 14 amino acids. CDR3: CASSGLAGGETQYF. CDR3 coding DNA: TGTGCCAGCAGCGGACTAGCGGGAGGAGAGACCCAGTACTTC.

This clonotype was seen more than once but under ten times. The chain has TRBV5-5 and TRBJ1-1; D gene unclear. Trimming removed 3 bases at V and 0 bases at J, with 12 bases between. The CDR3 has 15 amino acids. Germline-derived CDR1 and CDR2 are SGHKS and YYEKEE (reference sequence). CDR3 coding DNA: TGTGCCAGCAGCTCGGCCAGCGGCATGAACACTGAAGCTTTCTTT. This encodes CASSSASGMNTEAFF.

Many counts were recorded for this clonotype. The chain couples TRBV4-3 to TRBJ2-3; 7 bases fit TRBD1. CDR3 length: 13 residues. V lost 1 base to trimming and J lost 11 bases; unmatched junction nucleotides: 6. CDR1 LGHNA and CDR2 YSLEER come from the germline V gene. The chain's CDR3 is CASSQVIRDRQYF. CDR3 DNA: TGCGCCAGCAGCCAAGTAATCCGGGACAGGCAGTATTTT.

This clonotype was recorded once. V usage is TRBV24-1 and J usage is TRBJ2-7; weak D call: TRBD2 (6 bases). Germline values: CDR1 KGHDR, CDR2 SFDVKD. The CDR3 runs 11 residues. Deletions cut 6 bases from V and 9 bases from J, with 11 bases between. CDR3 amino acids: CATSFAGRQYF. The DNA of the CDR3 is TGTGCCACCAGTTTTGCGGGACGGCAGTACTTC.

Concerning this clonotype itself: A read error may explain this, as a much larger clone is one base away. V and J are TRBV2 and TRBJ1-2, with D hard to call. The CDR3 extends over 11 amino acids. Germline lookup yields CDR1 SNHLY and CDR2 FYNNEI. V was pared by 1 base and J by 4 bases, with 1 base between. The CDR3 DNA reads as TGTGCCAGCAGTGAAGGCTATGGCTACACCTTC. This gives the protein CASSEGYGYTF. The full variable domain, with the rest looked up from reference TRBV2 and TRBJ1-2, is EPEVTQTPSHQVTQMGQEVILRCVPISNHLYFYWYRQILGQKVEFLVSFYNNEISEKSEIFDDQFSVERPDGSNFTLKIRSTKLEDSAMYFCASSEGYGYTFGSGTRLTVV.

Turning to this clonotype: One base away lies a much larger clone, so this may be a sequencing read error. The gene calls are TRBV10-3 and TRBJ1-1; D unclear. The germline gives CDR1 ENHRY, CDR2 SYGVKD. The CDR3 is 15 residues long. The V end was cut by 3 bases, the J end by 0 bases, with 11 bases between. This CDR3 reads CAISEAINMNTEAFF. The CDR3 coding sequence is TGTGCCATCAGTGAAGCGATCAACATGAACACTGAAGCTTTCTTT.

The rearrangement uses TRBV2 and TRBJ1-1; D not certain. Germline V gene lookup returns CDR1 SNHLY and CDR2 FYNNEI. The ends were cut back, 1 base at V and 12 bases at J, with 21 bases in the middle. The CDR3 consists of 15 residues. This CDR3 is CASSEVYSVNTETFF. Written as DNA, the CDR3 is TGTGCCAGCAGTGAAGTGTACAGTGTGAACACTGAGACTTTCTTT.

V gene TRBV5-1 combines with J gene TRBJ2-1; TRBD2 aligns across 9 bases. V shed 2 bases and J 5 bases; nucleotides not matched to a gene: 5. CDR3 size: 15 residues. Germline V lookup: CDR1 SGHRS, CDR2 YFSETQ. This CDR3 reads CASSFGGGANNEQFF. In nucleotides, the CDR3 is TGCGCCAGCAGCTTCGGCGGGGGGGCCAACAATGAGCAGTTCTTC.

This clonotype was seen repeatedly, ten times or more. This sequence joins TRBV6-5 and TRBJ1-1; D gene unclear. CDR3 size: 11 residues. CDR1 MNHEY and CDR2 SVGAGI come from the germline V gene. Trimming left V 8 bases short and J 4 bases short, with 8 bases between. The CDR3 is CASERGTEAFF. The CDR3 region has the DNA TGTGCCAGCGAAAGAGGCACTGAAGCTTTCTTT.

Comments on this clonotype: This may arise from a read error, as a much more abundant clone is one base away. The CDR3 loop is CASSGAGPSYNEQFF. CDR3 bases: TGTGCCAGCAGCGGAGCGGGACCCTCCTACAATGAGCAGTTCTTC. V and J are TRBV9 and TRBJ2-7; 7 bases map to TRBD2. The better agreement between TRBJ2-1 and the DNA end casts doubt on the J call. This CDR3 comprises 15 residues. Germline CDR1 and CDR2: SGDLS and YYNGEE.

The chain couples TRBV12-3 or TRBV12-4 to TRBJ2-7; D perhaps matches TRBD1 (5 bases). The CDR3 loop spans 14 amino acids. Trimming took 0 bases from V and 2 from J, leaving 8 bases between them. CDR3 in DNA: TGTGCCAGCAGTTTAGCCAGGGCAGCCTACGAGCAGTACTTC. As protein: CASSLARAAYEQYF.

This clonotype has a count of ten or more. The chain couples TRBV4-1 to TRBJ2-3; D remains ambiguous. This CDR3 spans 14 amino acids. Germline V lookup: CDR1 MGHRA, CDR2 YSYEKL. Deletions cut 0 bases from V and 2 bases from J, with 6 bases between. The CDR3 DNA reads TGCGCCAGCAGCCAAGAGGCAGTCACAGATACGCAGTATTTT. Translation gives CASSQEAVTDTQYF.

The rearrangement links TRBV29-1 to TRBJ2-2; D is possibly TRBD2 (5 bases). V shed 7 bases and J shed 6 bases, with 12 bases lying between them. The CDR3 is 12 amino acids. Per germline, CDR1 SQVTM and CDR2 ANQGSEA. The CDR3 loop is CSATSGSGELFF. DNA for the CDR3: TGCAGCGCAACCTCGGGGTCCGGGGAGCTGTTTTTT.